This TCR beta chain originates from a study of blood T cell repertoires in COVID-19. On the study more broadly: Sources were T cells, B-cell-depleted T cells, or PBMCs; the material itself was cDNA or gDNA.

The table came from immunoSEQ multiplex PCR; TCRdb's copy has only in-frame clones and leaves some out. Of under 200,000 clones listed, 84% are singletons. Trimming cost V 0 bases and J 0 bases, with 10 bases left between them. CDR3 length: 17 amino acids. CDR1 and CDR2 (germline): SGDLS, YYNGEE. The TCR comes from a man aged 30 to 39 with active or convalescent COVID-19. The rearrangement joins TRBV9 to TRBJ2-6; D perhaps matches TRBD2 (6 bases). Specimen: peripheral blood. CDR3 in DNA: TGTGCCAGCAGCGTAGGGGGGGTGCTCTCTGGGGCCAACGTCCTGACTTTC. This codes for CASSVGGVLSGANVLTF.